The subject of this entry is one T cell receptor beta chain. Its antigen is as yet unknown. This specimen belongs to a study of cytomegalovirus exposure and HLA in healthy donors. Germline V gene data show CDR1 as MNHEY and CDR2 as SMNVEV (reference sequence). The ends lost 9 bases at V and 10 bases at J; junction bases unmatched: 17. The CDR3 has 15 amino acids. Study results and limitations: With later analysis, a missense DCLRE1C variant became linked to TCR beta V- and J-gene trimming. In all likelihood, a cluster of highly shared sequence variants was a sequencing artifact. CMV serostatus was the only recorded immune exposure for donors. Reports state that TCR beta sequences accurately predicted most subjects' HLA-A and HLA-B alleles.

The PCR ran on 60 Vbeta and 13 Jbeta primers. Method: immunoSEQ multiplex PCR; TCRdb's copy keeps in-frame clones and lacks some. The profile shows about 190,000 clones, about 80% of them singletons. This TCR derives from a woman younger than 35 in good health and CMV-seropositive. V is TRBV27 and J is TRBJ1-1, with 10 bases lining up with TRBD1. Sequencing used PBMCs. The CDR3, as DNA: TGTGCCAGTACGAGCCTTCTGCGGGGACAGGGGTTAGCTTTCTTT. Translating it yields CASTSLLRGQGLAFF.